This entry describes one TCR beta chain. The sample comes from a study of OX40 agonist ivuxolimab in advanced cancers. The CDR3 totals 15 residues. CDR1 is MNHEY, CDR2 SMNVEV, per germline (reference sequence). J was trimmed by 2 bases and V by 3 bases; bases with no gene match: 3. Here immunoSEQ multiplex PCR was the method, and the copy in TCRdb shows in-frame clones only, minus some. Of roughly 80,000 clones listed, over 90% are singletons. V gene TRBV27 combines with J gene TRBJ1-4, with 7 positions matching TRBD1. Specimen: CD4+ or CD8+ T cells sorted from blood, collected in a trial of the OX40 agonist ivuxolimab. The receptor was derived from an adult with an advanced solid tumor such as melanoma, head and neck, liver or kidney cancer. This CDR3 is CASSLEGATNEKLFF. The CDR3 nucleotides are TGTGCCAGCAGTTTGGAGGGGGCGACTAATGAAAAACTGTTTTTT. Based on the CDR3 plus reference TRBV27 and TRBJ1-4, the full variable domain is EAQVTQNPRYLITVTGKKLTVTCSQNMNHEYMSWYRQDPGLGLRQIYYSMNVEVTDKGDVPEGYKVSRKEKRNFPLILESPSPNQTSLYFCASSLEGATNEKLFFGSGTQLSVL.